Below are 27 T cell receptor beta chains sequenced from a single sample in a study of cytomegalovirus exposure and HLA in healthy donors. The PCR made use of 60 Vbeta and 13 Jbeta primers. Sequencing used immunoSEQ multiplex PCR; TCRdb keeps in-frame clones, though not all of them. The sample lists about 91,000 clones, 75% to 90% occurring once. Sample: PBMCs. Receptors were obtained from a man between 18 and 29 years old in good health and CMV-seronegative.

The gene calls are TRBV11-2 and TRBJ2-2; D gene unclear. This CDR3 is 16 amino acids long. The germline gives CDR1 SGHAT, CDR2 FQNNGV. Trimming cost V 5 bases and J 1 base, with 14 bases left between them. Written as DNA, the CDR3 is TGTGCCAGCAGCCCAGGTTCAGGATTGAACACCGGGGAGCTGTTTTTT. Translation: CASSPGSGLNTGELFF.

The CDR3 nucleotides are TGTGCCAGCAGCCCCAATACGGGGGGGAATGAGCAGTTCTTC. It translates to CASSPNTGGNEQFF. The J gene is TRBJ2-1, the V gene TRBV7-3; 8 nucleotides match TRBD2. J lost 7 bases, V lost 5 bases, and 7 bases had no gene match. This CDR3 has 14 amino acids. Germline assignment: CDR1 SGHTA and CDR2 FQGTGA.

This clone was recorded once. CDR3 nucleotides: TGCAGCGCGGTTGCCCGGGAGATGAACACTGAAGCTTTCTTT. Its protein is CSAVAREMNTEAFF. The chain uses TRBV29-1 and TRBJ1-1; the D is unclear. The germline V gene has CDR1 SQVTM and CDR2 ANQGSEA. The length of the CDR3 is 14 residues. V lost 7 bases and J lost 0, with 15 bases in between.

The rearrangement joins TRBV19 to TRBJ1-1; a possible D gene is TRBD1 (5 bases). Germline assignment: CDR1 LNHDA and CDR2 SQIVND (reference sequence). V lost 0 bases to trimming and J lost 2 bases, with 10 bases between them. The CDR3 contains 15 residues. In DNA, the CDR3 is TGTGCCAGTAGTATAGATCGGAGGGGAAACACTGAAGCTTTCTTT. Translation: CASSIDRRGNTEAFF.

This clone was detected only once. The gene calls are TRBV9 and TRBJ2-2; 8 bases are shared with TRBD1. Germline V gives CDR1 SGDLS, CDR2 YYNGEE. This CDR3 has 16 residues. After removal of 3 bases from V and 1 base from J, the junction contained 5 bases not matched to a gene. CDR3 sequence: CASSAPGTGNTGELFF. The DNA for the CDR3 is TGTGCCAGCAGCGCCCCCGGGACAGGGAACACCGGGGAGCTGTTTTTT.

This chain links TRBV19 with TRBJ2-5; 12 nucleotides match TRBD2. The J call is doubtful: the DNA matches TRBJ2-7 better. There are 18 residues in the CDR3. In germline, CDR1 is LNHDA, CDR2 SQIVND (reference sequence). The CDR3 coding sequence is TGTGCCAGTAGTATAGGAAGTATAGGACTAGCGGGAAACTACGAGCAGTACTTC. Amino acids: CASSIGSIGLAGNYEQYF.

This chain connects TRBV4-3 to TRBJ1-1; maybe TRBD1 (5 bases). V gave up 0 bases and J gave up 1 base, with 9 bases separating them. In germline, CDR1 is LGHNA, CDR2 YSLEER. There are 15 residues in the CDR3. The CDR3 here is CASSQEQVRNTEAFF. The CDR3 region has the DNA TGCGCCAGCAGCCAAGAACAGGTGAGGAACACTGAAGCTTTCTTT.

The chain joins TRBV18 to TRBJ1-4, with 9 bases identical to TRBD1. The CDR3 is 15 residues long. The V gene's germline CDR1 is KGHSH and CDR2 LQKENI. Unmatched junction bases numbered 7, after V lost 3 bases and J lost 8 bases. This CDR3 is CASSPSGTGREKLFF. DNA for the CDR3: TGTGCCAGCTCACCTTCCGGGACAGGGAGAGAAAAACTGTTTTTT.

The CDR3 reads CASSEAGRTIYNEQFF. The CDR3 DNA reads as TGTGCCAGCAGTGAAGCCGGGAGGACGATCTACAATGAGCAGTTCTTC. The chain has TRBV6-1 and TRBJ2-1; 7 bases are a match to TRBD2. CDR1 is MNHNS and CDR2 is SASEGT in the germline V gene. J was trimmed by 3 bases and V by 0 bases; bases with no gene match: 5. This CDR3 spans 16 amino acids.

CDR3 nucleotides: TGTGCCAGCTCACCAGGGGCCAGGGATAGCGAAAAACTGTTTTTT. Residues: CASSPGARDSEKLFF. The chain links TRBV18 to TRBJ1-4; maybe TRBD1 (5 bases). The germline CDR1 and CDR2 sequences are KGHSH and LQKENI. V gave up 2 bases and J gave up 8 bases, with 15 bases separating them. The CDR3 length is 15 residues.

The chain combines TRBV5-1 with TRBJ2-7; D not certain. Germline-derived CDR1 and CDR2 are SGHRS and YFSETQ. The CDR3 length is 14 residues. The V gene lost 0 bases and the J gene lost 0 bases, with 7 bases spanning the gap. The CDR3 sequence is CASSLVRSSYEQYF. CDR3 in DNA: TGCGCCAGCAGCTTGGTTCGCAGCTCCTACGAGCAGTACTTC.

This clone was detected only once. V gene TRBV6-6 combines with J gene TRBJ2-5, with D maybe TRBD1 (5 bases). The CDR3 is 14 residues long. In germline, CDR1 is MNHNY, CDR2 SVGAGI (reference sequence). The V end was cut by 7 bases, the J end by 1 base, with 13 bases between. CDR3 nucleotides: TGTGCCAGCACCAAAAGAACAGGCCAAGAGACCCAGTACTTC. The encoded protein is CASTKRTGQETQYF.

The chain joins TRBV4-2 to TRBJ2-7; perhaps TRBD1 as D (6 bases). Deletions cut 3 bases from V and 1 base from J, with 10 bases between. Germline V lookup: CDR1 LGHNA, CDR2 YNFKEQ. The CDR3 covers 14 residues. CDR3 region: CASSQSGTSYEQYF. The CDR3 DNA is TGTGCCAGCAGCCAGTCCGGGACATCCTACGAGCAGTACTTC.

CDR3 sequence (DNA): TGTGCCAGCAGCCCGCGGGGCAGCTATAGCTCTGGGGCCAACGTCCTGACTTTC. Protein: CASSPRGSYSSGANVLTF. The J gene is TRBJ2-6, the V gene TRBV7-2, with D possibly matching TRBD2 (6 bases). The length of the CDR3 is 18 residues. Deletions cut 5 bases from V and 0 bases from J, with 17 bases between. Germline CDR1 is SGHTA and CDR2 is FQGNSA.

This clone was observed a few times. V gene TRBV28 combines with J gene TRBJ1-6, with 7 positions matching TRBD1. The CDR3 has 13 amino acids. The V gene end was trimmed by 8 bases and the J gene end by 7 bases; junction bases not matched to a gene: 5. Germline V gene data show CDR1 as MDHEN and CDR2 as SYDVKM. CDR3: CASLRDRNSPLHF. The CDR3 nucleotides read TGTGCCAGCCTCCGGGACAGAAATTCACCCCTCCACTTT.

The CDR3: CASSPIAGGPNEQFF. DNA of the CDR3: TGTGCCAGTAGCCCAATAGCGGGAGGGCCCAATGAGCAGTTCTTC. V gene TRBV19 combines with J gene TRBJ2-1; 11 bases are a match to TRBD2. V gave up 6 bases and J gave up 6 bases; unmatched junction bases: 7. The CDR3 is made up of 15 amino acids. Germline V gene data show CDR1 as LNHDA and CDR2 as SQIVND (reference sequence).

The rearrangement links TRBV7-9 to TRBJ2-2, with 8 bases lining up with TRBD2. Germline CDR1 reads SEHNR; CDR2 reads FQNEAQ (reference sequence). This CDR3 comprises 15 residues. The J segment lost 0 bases and the V segment lost 5 bases, leaving 2 bases of the junction unmatched. For the CDR3, the DNA is TGTGCCAGCAGCCCGGGACTAGCGAACACCGGGGAGCTGTTTTTT. Translation: CASSPGLANTGELFF.

The chain combines TRBV4-3 with TRBJ2-3, with TRBD1 as a possible D gene (6 bases). V was trimmed by 4 bases and J by 5 bases, leaving 10 bases between them. Germline CDR1 LGHNA, CDR2 YSLEER. CDR3 size: 13 residues. The CDR3, as DNA: TGCGCCAGCAGCCGGACAGAGGGAGATACGCAGTATTTT. Its protein is CASSRTEGDTQYF.

This rearrangement joins TRBV2 to TRBJ1-2; 9 nucleotides line up with TRBD1. After removal of 8 bases from V and 6 bases from J, the junction contained 10 bases not matched to a gene. The CDR3 loop spans 14 amino acids. Germline V gene data show CDR1 as SNHLY and CDR2 as FYNNEI. CDR3 sequence: CASAGTGTIDGYTF. The CDR3, as DNA: TGTGCCAGCGCCGGGACAGGGACAATTGATGGCTACACCTTC.

The chain has TRBV7-8 and TRBJ1-2, with D perhaps matching TRBD1 (6 bases). CDR3 length equals 13 residues. The germline CDR1 and CDR2 sequences are SGHVS and FQNEAQ. Trimming pared 5 bases from V and 4 bases from J, leaving 11 bases between. The CDR3 protein is CASSHGTSYGYTF. CDR3 bases: TGTGCCAGCAGCCACGGGACAAGCTATGGCTACACCTTC.

V and J are TRBV5-1 and TRBJ2-5; 9 bases fit TRBD2. Germline CDR1 and CDR2: SGHRS and YFSETQ. This CDR3 contains 17 residues. The ends lost 1 base at V and 2 bases at J; junction bases unmatched: 9. As DNA, the CDR3 is TGCGCCAGCAGCTTGTTTAGGTTGAGCGGGAGGCAAGAGACCCAGTACTTC. Its translation is CASSLFRLSGRQETQYF. The entire variable domain, with the rest obtained from reference TRBV5-1 and TRBJ2-5, is as follows: KAGVTQTPRYLIKTRGQQVTLSCSPISGHRSVSWYQQTPGQGLQFLFEYFSETQRNKGNFPGRFSGRQFSNSRSEMNVSTLELGDSALYLCASSLFRLSGRQETQYFGPGTRLLVL.

Only one count was recorded for this clone. The genes are TRBV4-3 and TRBJ2-3; D is undetermined. Germline CDR1 reads LGHNA; CDR2 reads YSLEER. Trimming stripped 0 bases from V and 3 bases from J, with 7 bases between. CDR3 size: 14 residues. The CDR3 DNA follows: TGCGCCAGCAGCCAAGATCTTCAGACAGATACGCAGTATTTT. This translates into CASSQDLQTDTQYF.

CDR3 protein: CASSQDPSTSGYYEQYF. CDR3 sequence (DNA): TGCGCCAGCAGCCAAGATCCCTCTACTAGCGGGTACTACGAGCAGTACTTC. V gene TRBV4-1 combines with J gene TRBJ2-5, with 9 bases that match TRBD2. The J call may be in error: the DNA end matches TRBJ2-7 better. The CDR3 contains 17 residues. Germline CDR1 and CDR2: MGHRA and YSYEKL.

CDR3: CASSQEWGMGQGYEKLFF. The CDR3 nucleotides read TGCGCCAGCAGCCAAGAATGGGGAATGGGACAGGGATATGAAAAACTGTTTTTT. The chain combines TRBV4-3 with TRBJ1-4; 9 nucleotides match TRBD1. This CDR3 is built from 18 residues. Germline V gene lookup returns CDR1 LGHNA and CDR2 YSLEER. V trimming: 0 bases; J trimming: 6 bases; junction bases outside the gene matches: 11.

This clone was picked up one time. The chain uses TRBV7-9 and TRBJ1-1, with D hard to call. Germline CDR1 and CDR2: SEHNR and FQNEAQ (reference sequence). CDR3 length equals 15 residues. Trimming cost V 5 bases and J 0 bases, with 13 bases left between them. In nucleotides, the CDR3 is TGTGCCAGCAGCCTCCGGACTGATATGAACACTGAAGCTTTCTTT. Translated, it gives CASSLRTDMNTEAFF.

The rearrangement links TRBV7-9 to TRBJ1-4, with a possible D match to TRBD1 (6 bases). V lost 4 bases to trimming and J lost 5 bases, with 14 bases between them. The CDR3 is 15 residues long. CDR1 is SEHNR and CDR2 is FQNEAQ in the germline V gene (reference sequence). CDR3 sequence reads: CASSSRTEANEKLFF. DNA for the CDR3: TGTGCCAGCAGCTCACGGACAGAGGCAAATGAAAAACTGTTTTTT.

The chain is built from TRBV4-1 and TRBJ2-3; 7 bases match TRBD2. CDR1 and CDR2 (germline): MGHRA, YSYEKL. The CDR3 spans 17 residues. V lost 1 base to trimming and J lost 0 bases; unmatched junction nucleotides: 7. For the CDR3, the DNA is TGCGCCAGCAGCCAAGTAACAGCGGGATCAAGCACAGATACGCAGTATTTT. This encodes CASSQVTAGSSTDTQYF.